The rows below give T cell receptor beta chains drawn from one sample of a study of breast tumors, draining lymph nodes, adjacent tissues. TCRdb reanalysed the multiplex PCR reads using MiXCR and keeps one entry per CDR3 protein. The table records approximately 170,000 distinct CDR3 sequences, 25% to 40% of them present only once. The sample taken for sequencing was axillary lymph node tissue. The source of these receptors is a female donor with breast cancer. Some clones in this sample may be carry-over from other donors' samples. Both conserved end residues are part of each CDR3. A D gene is named only where the DNA matches it firmly. Clone size is shown for a subset of rows, as once, few, many or a class of expanded clone.

>TRBJ2-5|TRBV12-3/TRBV12-4|17|TRBD2|many
CASSSRLAEPQKETQYF
TGTGCCAGCAGTTCTAGACTAGCGGAACCCCAAAAAGAGACCCAGTACTTC
>TRBJ1-2|TRBV3-1|14|-|few
CASSQDPFWNGYTF
TGTGCCAGCAGCCAAGATCCGTTTTGGAATGGCTACACCTTC
>TRBJ2-7|TRBV7-8|15|-|many
CASSLPGLSSYEQYF
TGTGCCAGCAGCTTACCGGGGCTCAGCTCCTACGAGCAGTACTTC
>TRBJ2-7|TRBV20-1|15|TRBD2|-
CSARRAAGGTYEQYF
TGCAGTGCTAGGAGGGCAGCGGGGGGCACCTACGAGCAGTACTTC
>TRBJ2-1|TRBV7-2|15|TRBD1|few
CASSLQGNSYNEQFF
TGTGCCAGCAGCCTACAGGGGAACTCCTACAATGAGCAGTTCTTC
>TRBJ2-5|TRBV11-1|15|-|many
CASSQGHAREETQYF
TGTGCCAGCAGCCAGGGACACGCCCGAGAAGAGACCCAGTACTTC
>TRBJ2-1|TRBV19|14|-|few
CASSIGVSYNEQFF
TGTGCCAGTAGTATAGGTGTCTCCTACAATGAGCAGTTCTTC
>TRBJ1-5|TRBV6-1|16|TRBD1|many
CASSDPGQGSNQPQHF
TGTGCCAGCAGTGACCCCGGACAGGGTAGCAATCAGCCCCAGCATTTT
>TRBJ2-3|TRBV13|15|-|once
CASRIRGEGTDTQYF
TGTGCCAGCAGAATAAGGGGGGAAGGCACAGATACGCAGTATTTT
>TRBJ2-3|TRBV20-1|16|TRBD2|many
CSPHGKSGGSTDTQYF
TGCAGCCCCCACGGGAAGAGCGGGGGGAGCACAGATACGCAGTATTTT
>TRBJ1-1|TRBV6-5|13|TRBD1|-
CASSYQGDTEAFF
TGTGCCAGCAGTTATCAGGGGGACACTGAAGCTTTCTTT
>TRBJ2-3|TRBV12-3/TRBV12-4|16|TRBD2|-
CASSYTSGGASDTQYF
TGTGCCAGCAGCTACACTAGCGGGGGGGCATCAGATACGCAGTATTTT
>TRBJ1-2|TRBV7-2|14|-|-
CASSLETPWYGYPF
TGTGCCAGCAGCCTAGAGACACCTTGGTATGGCTACCCCTTC
>TRBJ2-5|TRBV12-3/TRBV12-4|15|-|-
CASRTGSRAGETQYF
TGTGCCAGCAGAACCGGATCCAGGGCCGGGGAGACCCAGTACTTC
>TRBJ2-1|TRBV11-3|15|TRBD2|many
CASSPRAGGQDEQFF
TGTGCCAGCAGCCCAAGGGCGGGGGGGCAGGATGAGCAGTTCTTC